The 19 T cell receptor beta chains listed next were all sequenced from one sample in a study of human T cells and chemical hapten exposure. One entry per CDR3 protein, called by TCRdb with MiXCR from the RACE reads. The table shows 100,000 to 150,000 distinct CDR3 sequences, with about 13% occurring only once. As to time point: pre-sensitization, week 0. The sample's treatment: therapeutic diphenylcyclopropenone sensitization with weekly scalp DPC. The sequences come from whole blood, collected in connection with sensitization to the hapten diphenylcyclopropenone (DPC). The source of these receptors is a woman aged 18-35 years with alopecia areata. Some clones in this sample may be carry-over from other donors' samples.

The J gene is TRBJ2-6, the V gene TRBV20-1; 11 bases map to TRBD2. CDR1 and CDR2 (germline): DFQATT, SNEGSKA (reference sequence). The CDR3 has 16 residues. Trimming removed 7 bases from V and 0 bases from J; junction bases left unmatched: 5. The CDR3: CSVASGGTSGANVLTF. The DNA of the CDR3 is TGCAGTGTCGCTAGCGGGGGGACCTCTGGGGCCAACGTCCTGACTTTC.

CDR3 in DNA: TGCGCCAGCAGCTTGGCCCCGGACAGGAATCCCTACGAGCAGTACTTC. Translated: CASSLAPDRNPYEQYF. The chain recombines TRBV5-1 with TRBJ2-7; 7 bases align to TRBD1. The CDR3 length is 16 residues. V gave up 0 bases and J gave up 2 bases; unmatched junction bases: 8. The germline gives CDR1 SGHRS, CDR2 YFSETQ. Using reference TRBV5-1 and TRBJ2-7 for the parts outside the CDR3, the full variable domain is KAGVTQTPRYLIKTRGQQVTLSCSPISGHRSVSWYQQTPGQGLQFLFEYFSETQRNKGNFPGRFSGRQFSNSRSEMNVSTLELGDSALYLCASSLAPDRNPYEQYFGPGTRLTVT.

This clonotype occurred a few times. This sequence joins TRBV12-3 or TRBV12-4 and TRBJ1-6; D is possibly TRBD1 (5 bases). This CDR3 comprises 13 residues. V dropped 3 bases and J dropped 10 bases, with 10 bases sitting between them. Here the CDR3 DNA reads TGTGCCAGCAGTTTGAGTAAGGGGTCACCCCTCCACTTT. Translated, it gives CASSLSKGSPLHF.

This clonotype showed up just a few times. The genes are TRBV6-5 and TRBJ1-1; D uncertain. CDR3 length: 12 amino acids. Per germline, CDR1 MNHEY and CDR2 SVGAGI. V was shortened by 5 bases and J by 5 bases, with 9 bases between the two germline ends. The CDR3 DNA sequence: TGTGCCAGCAGTATGAAGCGAACTGAAGCTTTCTTT. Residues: CASSMKRTEAFF.

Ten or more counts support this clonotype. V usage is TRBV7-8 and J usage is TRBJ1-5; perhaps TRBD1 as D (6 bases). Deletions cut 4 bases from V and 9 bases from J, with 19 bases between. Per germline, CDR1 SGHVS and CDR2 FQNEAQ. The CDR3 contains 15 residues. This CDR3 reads CASSSGGGVAWPQHF. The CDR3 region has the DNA TGTGCCAGCAGCTCGGGAGGGGGAGTTGCGTGGCCCCAGCATTTT.

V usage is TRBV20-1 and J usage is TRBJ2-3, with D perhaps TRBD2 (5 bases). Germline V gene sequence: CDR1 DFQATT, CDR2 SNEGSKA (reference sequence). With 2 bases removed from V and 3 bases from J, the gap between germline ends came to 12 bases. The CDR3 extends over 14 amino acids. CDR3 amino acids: CSARLRVATDTQYF. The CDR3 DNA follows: TGCAGTGCTAGATTGAGGGTGGCTACAGATACGCAGTATTTT.

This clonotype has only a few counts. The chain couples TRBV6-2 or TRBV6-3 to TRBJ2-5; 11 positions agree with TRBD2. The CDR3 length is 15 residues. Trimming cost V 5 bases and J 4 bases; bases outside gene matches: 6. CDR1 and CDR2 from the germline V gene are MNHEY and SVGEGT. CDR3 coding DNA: TGTGCCAGCAGTCAACTAGCGGGGGATGTAGAGACCCAGTACTTC. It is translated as CASSQLAGDVETQYF.

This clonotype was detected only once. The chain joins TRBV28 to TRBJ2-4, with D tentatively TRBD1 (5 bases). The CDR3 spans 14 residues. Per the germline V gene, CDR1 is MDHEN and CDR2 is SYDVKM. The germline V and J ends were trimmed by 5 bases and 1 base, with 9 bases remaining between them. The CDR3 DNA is TGTGCCAGCAGTAAGAAGGGGGCCAAAAACATTCAGTACTTC. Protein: CASSKKGAKNIQYF.

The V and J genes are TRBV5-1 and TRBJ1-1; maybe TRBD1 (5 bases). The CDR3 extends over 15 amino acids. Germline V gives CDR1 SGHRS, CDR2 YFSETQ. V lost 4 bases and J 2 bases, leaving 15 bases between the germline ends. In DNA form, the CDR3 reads TGCGCCAGCAGCCTCCGCGGGGCCCTCAACACTGAAGCTTTCTTT. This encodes CASSLRGALNTEAFF.

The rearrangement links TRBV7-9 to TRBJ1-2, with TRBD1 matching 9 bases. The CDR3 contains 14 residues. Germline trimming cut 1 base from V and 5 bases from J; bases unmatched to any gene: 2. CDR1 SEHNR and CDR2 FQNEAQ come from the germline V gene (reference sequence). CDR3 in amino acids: CASSLDRGLYGYTF. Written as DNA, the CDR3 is TGTGCCAGCAGCTTAGACAGGGGGCTGTATGGCTACACCTTC.

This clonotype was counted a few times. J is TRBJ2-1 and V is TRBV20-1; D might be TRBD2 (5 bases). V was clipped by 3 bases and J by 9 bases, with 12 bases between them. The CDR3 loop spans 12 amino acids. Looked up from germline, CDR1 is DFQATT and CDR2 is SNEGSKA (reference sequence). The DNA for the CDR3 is TGCAGTGCTAGCATTGGACTCAGTGAGCAGTTCTTC. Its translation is CSASIGLSEQFF.

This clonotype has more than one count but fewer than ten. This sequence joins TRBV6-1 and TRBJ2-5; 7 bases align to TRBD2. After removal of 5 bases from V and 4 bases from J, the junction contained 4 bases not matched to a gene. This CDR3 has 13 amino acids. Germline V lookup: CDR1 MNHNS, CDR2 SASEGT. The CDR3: CASSWWGGETQYF. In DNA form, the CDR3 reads TGTGCCAGCAGTTGGTGGGGGGGAGAGACCCAGTACTTC.

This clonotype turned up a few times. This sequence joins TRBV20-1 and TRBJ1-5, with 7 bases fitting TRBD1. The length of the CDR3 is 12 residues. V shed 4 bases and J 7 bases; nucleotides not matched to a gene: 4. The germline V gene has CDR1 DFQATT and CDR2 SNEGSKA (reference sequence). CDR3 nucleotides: TGCAGTGCTAAGACAGGGATACAGCCCCAGCATTTT. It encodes CSAKTGIQPQHF.

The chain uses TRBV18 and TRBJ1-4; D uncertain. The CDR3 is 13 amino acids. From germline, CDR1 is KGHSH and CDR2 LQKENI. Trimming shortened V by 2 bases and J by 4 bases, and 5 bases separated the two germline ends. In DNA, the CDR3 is TGTGCCAGCTCACCAGGGCTTAATGAAAAACTGTTTTTT. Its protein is CASSPGLNEKLFF.

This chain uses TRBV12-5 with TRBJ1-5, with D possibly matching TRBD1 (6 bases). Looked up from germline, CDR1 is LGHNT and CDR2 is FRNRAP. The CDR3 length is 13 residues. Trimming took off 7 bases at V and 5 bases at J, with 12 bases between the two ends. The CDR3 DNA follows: TGTGCTAGTGCCGGGGACACCTATCAGCCCCAGCATTTT. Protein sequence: CASAGDTYQPQHF.

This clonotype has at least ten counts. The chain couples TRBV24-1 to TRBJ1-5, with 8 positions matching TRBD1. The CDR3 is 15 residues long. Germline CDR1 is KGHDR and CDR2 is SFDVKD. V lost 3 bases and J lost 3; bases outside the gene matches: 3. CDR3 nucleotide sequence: TGTGCCACCAGTGATCAACAGGGGGACAATCAGCCCCAGCATTTT. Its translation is CATSDQQGDNQPQHF.

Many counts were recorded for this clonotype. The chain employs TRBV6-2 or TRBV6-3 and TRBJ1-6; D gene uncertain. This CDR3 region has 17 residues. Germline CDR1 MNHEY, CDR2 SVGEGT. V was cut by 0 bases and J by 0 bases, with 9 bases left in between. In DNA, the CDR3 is TGTGCCAGCAGTTACTCGATTGGGAGCTCCTATAATTCACCCCTCCACTTT. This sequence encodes CASSYSIGSSYNSPLHF.

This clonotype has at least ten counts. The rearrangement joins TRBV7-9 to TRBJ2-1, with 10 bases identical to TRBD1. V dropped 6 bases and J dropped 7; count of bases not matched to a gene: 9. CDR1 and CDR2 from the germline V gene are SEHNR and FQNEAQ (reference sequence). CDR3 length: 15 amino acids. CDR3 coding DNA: TGTGCCAGCAGGCCCGGGACAGGGGCCTCTAATGAGCAGTTCTTC. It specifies CASRPGTGASNEQFF.

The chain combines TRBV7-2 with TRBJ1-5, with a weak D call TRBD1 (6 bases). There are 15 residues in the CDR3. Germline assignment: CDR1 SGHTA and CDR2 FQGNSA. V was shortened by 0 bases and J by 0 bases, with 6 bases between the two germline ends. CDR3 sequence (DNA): TGTGCCAGCAGCTTAGCGACAGGTAGCAATCAGCCCCAGCATTTT. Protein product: CASSLATGSNQPQHF. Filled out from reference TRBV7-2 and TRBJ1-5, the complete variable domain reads GAGVSQSPSNKVTEKGKDVELRCDPISGHTALYWYRQSLGQGLEFLIYFQGNSAPDKSGLPSDRFSAERTGGSVSTLTIQRTQQEDSAVYLCASSLATGSNQPQHFGDGTRLSIL.